These T cell receptor beta chains were read from a single sample in a study of cytomegalovirus exposure and HLA in healthy donors. Clones were read by immunoSEQ multiplex PCR, and TCRdb kept only the in-frame ones, dropping some. The data hold fewer than 200,000 clones, with about 90% observed a single time. Sequencing input: PBMCs. These TCRs come from a girl younger than two in good health and CMV-seronegative. Both conserved end residues are part of each CDR3. Each record gives: D gene, clone size, V gene, J gene, CDR3 protein, CDR3 DNA. A D gene is named only where the DNA matches it firmly. Clone sizes are given selectively: once, few, many, or a class where the clone is expanded.

D: -; size: -; V: TRBV7-2; J: TRBJ2-6; CDR3: CASSLVVSPGANVLTF; DNA: TGTGCCAGCAGCTTAGTAGTTAGCCCTGGGGCCAACGTCCTGACTTTC
D: TRBD1; size: -; V: TRBV29-1; J: TRBJ2-2; CDR3: CSVRDRVWGYDGELFF; DNA: TGCAGCGTCAGGGACAGGGTTTGGGGGTACGACGGGGAGCTGTTTTTT
D: TRBD1; size: -; V: TRBV29-1; J: TRBJ2-7; CDR3: CSVAPRDSAYEQYF; DNA: TGCAGCGTTGCACCTCGGGACAGCGCCTACGAGCAGTACTTC
D: TRBD2; size: -; V: TRBV4-2; J: TRBJ2-1; CDR3: CASTSSGTNEQFF; DNA: TGTGCCAGCACCAGCAGCGGGACCAATGAGCAGTTCTTC
D: -; size: -; V: TRBV7-9; J: TRBJ2-7; CDR3: CASSLTRAGLYEQYF; DNA: TGTGCCAGCAGCCTAACGCGGGCCGGACTATACGAGCAGTACTTC
D: -; size: -; V: TRBV5-7; J: TRBJ2-1; CDR3: CASSLASLHNEQFF; DNA: TGTGCCAGCAGCTTAGCCTCGCTCCACAATGAGCAGTTCTTC
D: -; size: few; V: TRBV6-5; J: TRBJ1-1; CDR3: CASSYVQGNTEAFF; DNA: TGTGCCAGCAGTTACGTTCAGGGGAACACTGAAGCTTTCTTT
D: TRBD1; size: -; V: TRBV5-4; J: TRBJ1-1; CDR3: CASSTRDRGTEAFF; DNA: TGTGCCAGCTCCACCCGGGACAGGGGCACTGAAGCTTTCTTT
D: -; size: -; V: TRBV5-4; J: TRBJ2-2; CDR3: CASSPDGRDTGELFF; DNA: TGTGCCAGCAGCCCGGACGGGCGGGACACCGGGGAGCTGTTTTTT
D: -; size: -; V: TRBV18; J: TRBJ2-4; CDR3: CASSPEGNIQYF; DNA: TGTGCCAGCTCACCTGAGGGAAACATTCAGTACTTC
D: -; size: few; V: TRBV27; J: TRBJ2-7; CDR3: CATTSGYEQYF; DNA: TGTGCCACCACTTCAGGGTACGAGCAGTACTTC
D: -; size: -; V: TRBV6-1; J: TRBJ1-2; CDR3: CASSLTGTNYGYTF; DNA: TGTGCCAGCAGCCTAACAGGCACAAACTATGGCTACACCTTC
D: TRBD2; size: -; V: TRBV19; J: TRBJ2-2; CDR3: CAPGGLVAAGNTGELFF; DNA: TGTGCCCCCGGGGGGTTGGTGGCAGCGGGGAACACCGGGGAGCTGTTTTTT
D: TRBD2; size: -; V: TRBV14; J: TRBJ2-1; CDR3: CASSQAGGYNEQFF; DNA: TGTGCCAGCAGCCAAGCGGGGGGCTACAATGAGCAGTTCTTC
D: -; size: -; V: TRBV5-1; J: TRBJ2-5; CDR3: CASSFPGKETQYF; DNA: TGCGCCAGCAGCTTCCCGGGAAAAGAGACCCAGTACTTC
D: -; size: -; V: TRBV7-2; J: TRBJ1-1; CDR3: CASSLRGTEAFF; DNA: TGTGCCAGCAGCTTAAGAGGGACTGAAGCTTTCTTT
D: TRBD1; size: -; V: TRBV5-5; J: TRBJ2-6; CDR3: CASSLMGTEPSGANVLTF; DNA: TGTGCCAGCAGCTTGATGGGGACAGAACCTTCTGGGGCCAACGTCCTGACTTTC
D: -; size: -; V: TRBV4-1; J: TRBJ2-1; CDR3: CASSQESGAYNEQFF; DNA: TGCGCCAGCAGCCAAGAGTCCGGGGCCTACAATGAGCAGTTCTTC
D: TRBD1; size: once; V: TRBV29-1; J: TRBJ1-2; CDR3: CSVDTSQGEKYGYTF; DNA: TGCAGCGTTGACACCTCCCAGGGGGAAAAGTATGGCTACACCTTC
D: TRBD2; size: -; V: TRBV5-5; J: TRBJ2-3; CDR3: CASSSGLAGAKRPDTQYF; DNA: TGTGCCAGCAGCTCAGGACTAGCGGGAGCAAAGAGGCCAGATACGCAGTATTTT
D: -; size: few; V: TRBV21-1; J: TRBJ2-7; CDR3: CASSKEGTANYEQYF; DNA: TGTGCCAGCAGCAAGGAGGGGACCGCAAACTACGAGCAGTACTTC
D: TRBD1; size: -; V: TRBV15; J: TRBJ2-4; CDR3: CATSRLTGVKAKNIQYF; DNA: TGTGCCACCAGCAGGCTAACAGGGGTTAAAGCCAAAAACATTCAGTACTTC
D: -; size: -; V: TRBV5-1; J: TRBJ1-1; CDR3: CASRGVGGANTEAFF; DNA: TGCGCCAGTAGAGGGGTGGGGGGGGCGAACACTGAAGCTTTCTTT
D: TRBD2; size: -; V: TRBV6-5; J: TRBJ2-7; CDR3: CASSPGTSGIYEQYF; DNA: TGTGCCAGCAGCCCCGGGACTAGCGGGATCTACGAGCAGTACTTC
D: -; size: -; V: TRBV4-1; J: TRBJ2-2; CDR3: CASSQDPGQNTGELFF; DNA: TGCGCCAGCAGCCAAGATCCCGGACAGAACACCGGGGAGCTGTTTTTT
D: TRBD1; size: -; V: TRBV18; J: TRBJ2-5; CDR3: CASSHDREETQYF; DNA: TGTGCCAGCTCACACGACAGGGAAGAGACCCAGTACTTC
D: -; size: -; V: TRBV9; J: TRBJ1-5; CDR3: CASSPTVGGNQPQHF; DNA: TGTGCCAGCAGCCCCACAGTGGGAGGCAATCAGCCCCAGCATTTT
D: TRBD1; size: -; V: TRBV6-5; J: TRBJ1-2; CDR3: CASRTGQGTYGYTF; DNA: TGTGCCAGCAGGACCGGACAGGGGACCTATGGCTACACCTTC
D: TRBD1; size: -; V: TRBV27; J: TRBJ1-1; CDR3: CASSFVGTQGGTEAFF; DNA: TGTGCCAGCAGTTTCGTCGGAACACAGGGGGGAACTGAAGCTTTCTTT
D: TRBD1; size: -; V: TRBV4-1; J: TRBJ1-2; CDR3: CASSQDPDRARGYTF; DNA: TGCGCCAGCAGCCAAGATCCGGACAGGGCGCGGGGCTACACCTTC
D: -; size: -; V: TRBV25-1; J: TRBJ2-3; CDR3: CASSERGIGSTDTQYF; DNA: TGTGCCAGCAGTGAAAGAGGGATAGGGAGTACAGATACGCAGTATTTT
D: TRBD1; size: -; V: TRBV9; J: TRBJ2-7; CDR3: CASSVRGTGRYEQYF; DNA: TGTGCCAGCAGCGTAAGGGGGACAGGTCGGTACGAGCAGTACTTC
D: -; size: -; V: TRBV14; J: TRBJ2-2; CDR3: CASSQASWFGNTGELFF; DNA: TGTGCCAGCAGCCAAGCGAGTTGGTTCGGGAACACCGGGGAGCTGTTTTTT
D: TRBD2; size: -; V: TRBV7-7; J: TRBJ2-5; CDR3: CASSLVGTNVLETQYF; DNA: TGTGCCAGCAGCTTGGTTGGGACTAATGTTTTAGAGACCCAGTACTTC
D: -; size: once; V: TRBV27; J: TRBJ2-2; CDR3: CASSLIRSGELFF; DNA: TGTGCCAGCAGTTTAATCCGGTCCGGGGAGCTGTTTTTT
D: TRBD2; size: -; V: TRBV10-3; J: TRBJ2-3; CDR3: CAISDPSGKDTQYF; DNA: TGTGCCATCAGTGACCCCAGCGGGAAAGATACGCAGTATTTT
D: -; size: -; V: TRBV6-5; J: TRBJ2-2; CDR3: CASGGIVGGELFF; DNA: TGTGCCAGCGGGGGCATCGTGGGGGGGGAGCTGTTTTTT
D: -; size: -; V: TRBV7-8; J: TRBJ1-2; CDR3: CASSLSGYNGYTF; DNA: TGTGCCAGCAGCTTAAGCGGGTATAATGGCTACACCTTC
D: -; size: -; V: TRBV25-1; J: TRBJ1-4; CDR3: CASRKHSGEKLFF; DNA: TGTGCCAGCAGGAAACACAGCGGGGAAAAACTGTTTTTT
D: TRBD1; size: -; V: TRBV5-4; J: TRBJ1-2; CDR3: CASSQGQGGGGYTF; DNA: TGTGCCAGCAGCCAAGGACAGGGGGGGGGTGGCTACACCTTC
D: TRBD2; size: -; V: TRBV18; J: TRBJ2-5; CDR3: CASSSNSGTYQETQYF; DNA: TGTGCCAGCTCCTCCAATAGCGGGACCTACCAAGAGACCCAGTACTTC
D: -; size: -; V: TRBV19; J: TRBJ2-1; CDR3: CASTSYNEQFF; DNA: TGTGCCAGTACGTCCTACAATGAGCAGTTCTTC
D: -; size: -; V: TRBV9; J: TRBJ1-6; CDR3: CASSVAGDNSPLHF; DNA: TGTGCCAGCAGCGTAGCGGGGGATAATTCACCCCTCCACTTT
D: -; size: -; V: TRBV20-1; J: TRBJ2-1; CDR3: CSGRDYNEQFF; DNA: TGCAGTGGCCGGGACTACAATGAGCAGTTCTTC
D: -; size: -; V: TRBV6-1; J: TRBJ1-2; CDR3: CASREPRRGGQGYGYTF; DNA: TGTGCCAGCAGGGAACCGAGGAGGGGGGGGCAAGGCTATGGCTACACCTTC
D: TRBD2; size: -; V: TRBV2; J: TRBJ2-2; CDR3: CASCPASGGAGELFF; DNA: TGTGCCAGCTGTCCAGCTAGCGGGGGGGCCGGGGAGCTGTTTTTT
D: -; size: once; V: TRBV7-6; J: TRBJ1-6; CDR3: CASSLGQGYNSPLHF; DNA: TGTGCCAGCAGCTTAGGCCAGGGTTATAATTCACCCCTCCACTTT
D: TRBD1; size: -; V: TRBV7-2; J: TRBJ1-5; CDR3: CASSQIGGADPSQPQHF; DNA: TGTGCCAGCAGCCAAATAGGGGGCGCGGACCCCAGCCAGCCCCAGCATTTT
D: TRBD1; size: few; V: TRBV23-1; J: TRBJ1-2; CDR3: CASSRQGGSGYTF; DNA: TGCGCCAGCAGCCGACAGGGGGGATCGGGCTACACCTTC
D: TRBD1; size: few; V: TRBV18; J: TRBJ1-5; CDR3: CASSGTGRDQPQHF; DNA: TGTGCCAGCTCAGGGACAGGGCGGGATCAGCCCCAGCATTTT
D: TRBD1; size: once; V: TRBV5-8; J: TRBJ2-7; CDR3: CASSLRQGGEQYF; DNA: TGTGCCAGCAGCTTACGACAGGGGGGCGAGCAGTACTTC
D: TRBD1; size: -; V: TRBV2; J: TRBJ1-5; CDR3: CASTVTGREQPQHF; DNA: TGTGCCAGCACCGTGACAGGGCGAGAACAGCCCCAGCATTTT
D: -; size: -; V: TRBV27; J: TRBJ1-5; CDR3: CASSFTGSNQPQHF; DNA: TGTGCCAGCAGTTTCACAGGGAGCAATCAGCCCCAGCATTTT
D: -; size: once; V: TRBV6-1; J: TRBJ1-1; CDR3: CASSEEWRGVAEAFF; DNA: TGTGCCAGCAGTGAAGAATGGCGTGGAGTCGCTGAAGCTTTCTTT
D: -; size: -; V: TRBV29-1; J: TRBJ2-2; CDR3: CSVDLVGGGPGTGELFF; DNA: TGCAGCGTTGATTTAGTTGGAGGAGGACCGGGCACCGGGGAGCTGTTTTTT
D: -; size: -; V: TRBV5-1; J: TRBJ2-2; CDR3: CASTGSAGELFF; DNA: TGCGCCAGTACAGGATCGGCCGGGGAGCTGTTTTTT
D: -; size: -; V: TRBV6-5; J: TRBJ2-7; CDR3: CASSRSRTIEQYF; DNA: TGTGCCAGCAGTAGGTCTAGGACTATCGAGCAGTACTTC
D: TRBD2; size: once; V: TRBV7-9; J: TRBJ2-1; CDR3: CASSLRERANNEQFF; DNA: TGTGCCAGCAGCTTGCGGGAGAGAGCCAACAATGAGCAGTTCTTC
D: TRBD2; size: -; V: TRBV6-5; J: TRBJ2-7; CDR3: CASSTTSGTPYEQYF; DNA: TGTGCCAGCAGTACGACTAGCGGGACCCCCTACGAGCAGTACTTC
D: -; size: -; V: TRBV5-1; J: TRBJ2-6; CDR3: CASSFLTTGANVLTF; DNA: TGCGCCAGCAGCTTTTTAACTACTGGGGCCAACGTCCTGACTTTC